What follows is one T cell receptor (beta chain) and its context. Which antigen it targets is not known. A much bigger clone sits one base away, suggesting this may be a read error. The CDR3 does not end in the conserved phenylalanine or tryptophan, so this is likely a read error. The libraries included unique molecular identifier barcodes, and the barcodes were used to quantify clonotypes. Qiagen AllPrep DNA/RNA Micro kits were used to isolate total RNA, and an Agilent TapeStation was used to check RNA quality. TCR beta libraries were built by 5' RACE: cDNA synthesis followed by two PCR steps using TCR beta constant-region gene-specific primers. An Illumina MiSeq platform was used to sequence the TCR beta libraries. Regarding the original processing steps: Reads were processed with MIGEC, MiXCR and VDJtools. Clonotype frequency was calculated as the fraction of unique molecular identifiers assigned to a given clonotype among all unique molecular identifiers in the sample. Nonfunctional TRBV genes listed as pseudogenes or open reading frames in IMGT, such as TRBV1, TRBV12-1 and TRBV21, were excluded. The raw public reads went through TCRdb reprocessing: fastp at Q25, MiXCR clone calling, in-frame beta chains kept. Each CDR3 protein appears once, grouped with its most common genes and DNA. These V and J calls are TCRdb output, not the study's own analysis. Counted in this sample were tens of thousands of distinct CDR3 sequences; more than 2% of them appeared once. Of the sample, about 4.8% falls within the top ten clones.

The treatment or condition label on this specimen signifies: alpha-V12: anti-TRBV12 scFv linked to anti-CD3 scFv. T cells were expanded from blood mononuclear cells with anti-CD3 antibody OKT3 or CD3/CD28 Dynabeads for 3 to 4 days. The anti-TRBV12 bispecific sample was derived from a coculture of Jurkat leukemia cells with normal T cells and was compared against an anti-CD19 bispecific control coculture. The culture conditions for expanded T cells were RPMI 1640 plus 10% fetal bovine serum, recombinant human IL-2 (approximately 99 IU/ml) and IL-7 (around 4.7 ng/ml). Cocultures combined about 5 x 10^4 normal T cells with about 5 x 10^4 target cells and bispecific antibody in 95 to 100 ul, incubated 17 hours at 37°C. Each bispecific antibody was composed of two single-chain variable fragments, which were expressed in a single-chain diabody format with a His tag. The effector T cells were obtained from healthy human donors, with peripheral blood mononuclear cells isolated from leukapheresis samples by Ficoll density gradient centrifugation.

The data originate from a study of beta chain bispecific antibodies for T cell cancers listed by TCRdb under 2021. A note on the overall study: After T cells from healthy donors were cocultured with bispecific antibodies and T cell leukemia lines, the researchers used TRBV sequencing of the cells that survived to measure how much each TRBV family was depleted. Surface TRBV12 (TRBV12-3) was expressed by Jurkat cells, and surface TRBV5-5 was expressed by HPB-ALL cells.

CDR1 and CDR2 are drawn from the germline V gene (reference sequence): LGHDT, YNNKEL. A total of 21 residues make up the CDR3, ends included. CDR3 DNA only is kept here, 63 bases in frame from base 1. A distance of 24 bases separates the germline ends of V and J, which lose 0 bases and 0 bases respectively. Results the study describes overall, beyond this receptor: Apart from the targeted and closely related genes, all other TRBV family members appeared to be unaffected by the TRBV-directed bispecific antibodies. Every sequenced sample contained a mix of leukemia cell line cells and normal T cells, and most targeted TRBV signal came from the leukemia cells rather than from the normal T cells. Cross-reactivity of the anti-TRBV5-5 antibody with TRBV5-6 was attributed to high sequence similarity between the two genes. Relative to anti-CD19, the TRBV12-3 share of total TRBV signal was reduced by 98.9% after anti-TRBV12 exposure, whereas a nonsignificant over 35% decrease was observed for TRBV12-4.

This receptor chain uses TRBV3-1 and TRBJ1-3; the best D guess is TRBD1, with 5 bases matching. The receptor's source is a human donor in good health. Some clones in this sample may be carry-over from other donors' samples. Sequencing used healthy donor T cells cultured with leukemia cells, obtained from a culture containing a bispecific antibody targeting TCR Vbeta12. The nucleotide sequence is TGTGCCAGCAGCCAAGATCTATGGTTTGGTAGTCAGGGCAACTCTGGAAACACCATATATTTG. Its coded protein is CASSQDLWFGSQGNSGNTIYL.